This T cell receptor (beta chain) originates from a study of breast tumors, draining lymph nodes, adjacent tissues. Overall study results and limits: Findings are consistent with lymph node origin and intratumoral expansion of most tumor T cells. Compared with basal-like, luminal-like tumors shared significantly more repertoire with nontumor tissue. Tumors had less TCR diversity than lymph nodes, more than nontumor tissue.

The CDR3 extends over 12 residues, inclusive of both ends. The V gene's germline CDR1 is SEHNR and CDR2 FQNEAQ (reference sequence). Axillary draining lymph nodes of breast cancer patients supplied the node samples. TCRdb ran MiXCR on the multiplex PCR reads and lists one entry per CDR3 protein. The sample shows under 300,000 distinct CDR3 sequences, 30% to 35% of them seen only once. Only one count was recorded for this clonotype. Its antigen is not identified. Lacking the conserved final phenylalanine or tryptophan, this CDR3 likely reflects a read error. Because the CDR3's place on the DNA is in doubt, the DNA is left out and the CDR3 is given as listed by TCRdb.

This chain links TRBV7-9 with TRBJ1-4; the table's D call TRBD1 went unverified against the DNA. The receptor was isolated from a female donor with breast cancer. Some clones in this sample may be carry-over from other donors' samples. The sequenced sample consisted of axillary lymph node tissue. The CDR3 reads CASSSGQGAFNY.